The 20 T cell receptor beta chains presented below share a single source sample, sequenced in a study of vaccination and CD4 T cells after COVID-19. No antigen has been assigned to these receptors. Treatment of the sample: roughly 10-day PBMC culture with coronavirus spike peptide pools or control peptides (ViraFEST assay). Gathered ahead of the COVID-19 pandemic (2011-2018) were the CD4+ T cells of the unexposed donor. The Oncomine TCR Beta short-read assay generated sequence data from the DNA of cultured CD4+ T cells. TCRdb reprocessed the PCR reads via MiXCR and lists one record per CDR3 protein. The sample holds 4,500 to 6,500 distinct CDR3 sequences, about two fifths seen once. The source material was CD4+ T cells from blood, cultured in vitro. The receptors were gathered from a human donor in good health.

This clonotype is a singleton in its sample. The chain joins TRBV10-1 to TRBJ1-1, with a weak D call TRBD1 (6 bases). Trimming left V 3 bases short and J 1 base short, with 15 bases between. The CDR3 runs 16 residues. Germline CDR1 WNHNN, CDR2 SYGVQD (reference sequence). CDR3 DNA: TGCGCCAGCAGTGAATTGCGAGGACAGCAGAACACTGAAGCTTTCTTT. Translating it yields CASSELRGQQNTEAFF.

This chain connects TRBV5-4 to TRBJ2-5, with TRBD2 matching over 7 bases. Per germline, CDR1 SGHNT and CDR2 YYREEE (reference sequence). J lost 5 bases, V lost 7 bases, and 11 bases had no gene match. CDR3 length: 14 amino acids. CDR3 DNA sequence: TGTGCCAGCCGGATTGGAGGGAGGGCTGAGACCCAGTACTTC. Translation gives CASRIGGRAETQYF.

The chain has TRBV6-4 and TRBJ1-5; D gene ambiguous. With 5 bases removed from V and 8 bases from J, the gap between germline ends came to 13 bases. The CDR3 length is 13 residues. From germline, CDR1 is MRHNA and CDR2 SNTAGT. The CDR3 protein is CASSQGNGEPQHF. The CDR3 nucleotides are TGTGCCAGCAGTCAAGGGAACGGGGAGCCCCAGCATTTT.

This clonotype was picked up a small number of times. The gene calls are TRBV6-1 and TRBJ2-1, with 7 nucleotides matching TRBD2. V was pared by 5 bases and J by 2 bases, with 6 bases of the junction left unmatched. CDR1 is MNHNS, CDR2 SASEGT, per germline. The CDR3 loop spans 15 amino acids. CDR3 region: CASSPSGNTYNEQFF. In DNA, the CDR3 is TGTGCCAGCAGTCCCAGCGGGAATACCTACAATGAGCAGTTCTTC.

This clonotype was seen only a few times. CDR3 in DNA: TGTGCCAGCAGTTCACAGGGCAGGGGGAACACTGAAGCTTTCTTT. It translates to CASSSQGRGNTEAFF. The chain is built from TRBV12-3 or TRBV12-4 and TRBJ1-1; maybe TRBD1 (6 bases). Between the trimmed V and J ends, which lost 4 bases and 1 base, there was a span of 13 bases. CDR3 length: 15 residues.

The V and J genes are TRBV30 and TRBJ1-1; 9 nucleotides match TRBD1. In germline, CDR1 is GTSNPN, CDR2 SVGIG (reference sequence). The J segment lost 11 bases and the V segment lost 0 bases, leaving 10 bases of the junction unmatched. The CDR3 loop spans 14 amino acids. The CDR3, as DNA: TGTGCCTGGAGTGTACAGGGGGCCGGACGAAGCGCTTTCTTT. Its translation: CAWSVQGAGRSAFF.

This clonotype showed up just a few times. J is TRBJ1-2 and V is TRBV27; D is undetermined. The germline V gene encodes CDR1 MNHEY and CDR2 SMNVEV (reference sequence). This CDR3 comprises 14 residues. Trimming removed 2 bases from V and 4 bases from J, with 11 bases in between. Here the CDR3 reads CASSLIGGSYGYTF. DNA for the CDR3: TGTGCCAGCAGTTTAATCGGTGGGAGCTATGGCTACACCTTC.

This chain connects TRBV20-1 to TRBJ2-1; a possible D gene is TRBD2 (5 bases). Germline CDR1 and CDR2: DFQATT and SNEGSKA (reference sequence). The CDR3 sequence is 18 residues long. Trimming pared 0 bases from V and 1 base from J, leaving 19 bases between. For the CDR3, the DNA is TGCAGTGCTAGAGAGTCGGCGGGCCGGGCTCGTTCCTACAATGAGCAGTTCTTC. Its protein product is CSARESAGRARSYNEQFF.

The rearrangement links TRBV24-1 to TRBJ1-1; a possible D gene is TRBD1 (5 bases). The CDR3 is 15 amino acids. Germline CDR1 and CDR2: KGHDR and SFDVKD. The V end lost 0 bases, the J end lost 0 bases, and 7 bases lay between the germline ends. CDR3 nucleotide sequence: TGTGCCACCAGTGATTTGCGGGGGATGAACACTGAAGCTTTCTTT. Its protein is CATSDLRGMNTEAFF.

The chain couples TRBV6-1 to TRBJ2-3; perhaps TRBD2 as D (5 bases). There are 13 residues in the CDR3. Trimming cost V 6 bases and J 5 bases, with 12 bases left between them. Germline V lookup: CDR1 MNHNS, CDR2 SASEGT. The CDR3 bases are TGTGCCAGCAGAGACTACACCGTAGATACGCAGTATTTT. Translating gives CASRDYTVDTQYF.

In its sample, this clonotype was seen a few times. The rearrangement joins TRBV7-9 to TRBJ1-6; D possibly corresponds to TRBD1 (5 bases). The V gene lost 6 bases and the J gene lost 9 bases, with 12 bases spanning the gap. The V gene's germline CDR1 is SEHNR and CDR2 FQNEAQ (reference sequence). CDR3 length: 13 amino acids. The chain's CDR3 is CASSSGWGSPLHF. Here the CDR3 DNA reads TGTGCCAGCAGTTCAGGGTGGGGTTCACCCCTCCACTTT.

The V and J genes are TRBV12-3 or TRBV12-4 and TRBJ1-1; the match to TRBD1 covers 8 bases. This CDR3 comprises 14 residues. V was pared by 10 bases and J by 5 bases, with 12 bases of the junction left unmatched. The CDR3 DNA follows: TGTGCCACCAACCGACAGGGGAAGGTGACTGAAGCTTTCTTT. It translates to CATNRQGKVTEAFF.

This clonotype was seen only a few times. The chain is built from TRBV19 and TRBJ1-5, with D tentatively TRBD1 (6 bases). Germline values: CDR1 LNHDA, CDR2 SQIVND (reference sequence). There are 16 residues in the CDR3. V gave up 5 bases and J gave up 2 bases, with 16 bases separating them. CDR3 loop: CASSSGGGYGNQPQHF. The CDR3 region has the DNA TGTGCCAGTAGTTCTGGGGGCGGATATGGCAATCAGCCCCAGCATTTT.

J is TRBJ2-7 and V is TRBV19; TRBD1 matches at 8 bases. J was trimmed by 6 bases and V by 4 bases; bases with no gene match: 11. CDR1 and CDR2 (germline): LNHDA, SQIVND (reference sequence). CDR3 length equals 15 residues. The CDR3 protein is CASSSGTGLFTEQYF. DNA of the CDR3: TGTGCCAGTAGTAGCGGGACAGGTCTTTTCACCGAGCAGTACTTC.

The chain couples TRBV7-8 to TRBJ2-7, with D possibly being TRBD2 (5 bases). There are 17 residues in the CDR3. V was cut by 0 bases and J by 7 bases, with 22 bases left in between. CDR1 and CDR2 from the germline V gene are SGHVS and FQNEAQ. CDR3 bases: TGTGCCAGCAGCTTAGCGCTTAAGGCGTCTAGTTCGGGGGAGCAGTACTTC. This translates into CASSLALKASSSGEQYF.

To note about this clonotype: Germline and junction disagree at one end, which may indicate a read error. This chain links TRBV20-1 with TRBJ1-5; D is perhaps TRBD1 (6 bases). CDR1 is DFQATT, CDR2 SNEGSKA, per germline (reference sequence). The CDR3 runs to 14 residues. CDR3 coding DNA: TGCAGTGCTCGAGAGGGGGGGGGCAATCAGCCCCAGCATTTT. It translates to CSAREGGGNQPQHF.

This clonotype was seen more than once but under ten times. The V call is TRBV7-8, the J call TRBJ1-5; D gene unclear. Germline assignment: CDR1 SGHVS and CDR2 FQNEAQ. The CDR3 extends over 14 amino acids. The ends were cut back, 0 bases at V and 6 bases at J, with 9 bases in the middle. The CDR3 is CASSLAEQSQPQHF. The CDR3 DNA reads TGTGCCAGCAGCTTAGCCGAACAGTCTCAGCCCCAGCATTTT.

V and J are TRBV19 and TRBJ2-3; 11 bases map to TRBD1. The CDR3 spans 14 residues. V lost 4 bases and J lost 7; bases outside the gene matches: 4. Germline V gives CDR1 LNHDA, CDR2 SQIVND (reference sequence). The CDR3 sequence: CASSRGTGGNTQYF. The CDR3 region has the DNA TGTGCCAGTAGTAGGGGGACAGGGGGGAATACGCAGTATTTT.

The rearrangement joins TRBV6-1 to TRBJ2-7; 7 bases map to TRBD1. CDR1 and CDR2 (germline): MNHNS, SASEGT. J lost 7 bases, V lost 3 bases, and 15 bases had no gene match. CDR3 size: 16 residues. DNA for the CDR3: TGTGCCAGCAGTGAGTCACAGGGGCCCTTCGAGCAAGAGCAGTACTTC. Translating gives CASSESQGPFEQEQYF.

This clonotype has only a few counts. V and J are TRBV28 and TRBJ1-2, with unresolved D. The CDR3 length is 11 residues. V shed 7 bases and J shed 1 base, with 4 bases lying between them. Germline loops: CDR1 MDHEN, CDR2 SYDVKM. For the CDR3, the DNA is TGTGCCAGCACGAGTAACTATGGCTACACCTTC. It yields the protein CASTSNYGYTF.